This TCR beta chain was recorded in a study of shared clonotypes between healthy human individuals (dated by TCRdb to between 2020 and 2021). In the study overall: The cohort comprised a couple of women and a few men aged 18 to 49 years. To estimate repertoire size and how much clonotypes are shared between individuals, the study performed deep sequencing of blood TCR repertoires from 4 to 6 healthy adults. Each donor's leukapheresis produced roughly between roughly 0.85 and 9.5 billion PBMCs. For each donor, CD4 naive and CD4 memory were each run on three plates, CD8 naive on two plates, and CD8 memory on one plate. To increase sequencing depth and limit assay-specific biases, different laboratories used diverse techniques to prepare libraries and sequence TCR repertoires.

TCR CDR3 regions were amplified from genomic DNA by multiplex PCR using the deep immunoSEQ assay. Extracted genomic DNA from each cell subset was spread evenly across all wells of several immunoSEQ 96-well plates, with each plate serving as a replicate. Each replicate PCR for sorted subsets received about 210 ng genomic DNA, equal to about 29,000 T cell genomes. Purified libraries were measured with a Qubit 3.0 fluorometer, size-checked on a Bioanalyzer 2100, and measured again with the KAPA Library Quantification kit. Every immunoSEQ 96-well plate was sequenced on a dedicated single-read 150-cycle Illumina NextSeq 550 flow cell. Per the original workflow: Because the immunoSEQ output held only junctional sequences and lacked quality scores, the filtering could not match the filtering applied to full-length reads. Sequences were annotated with PyIR, a Python wrapper for IgBLAST v1.9, using IMGT germline references to assign V/J genes and CDR3. Any read was removed if the V/J assignment was weak (E-value above 1e-6), the CDR3 was missing, or the read contained stop codons, out-of-frame junctions, or ambiguous translated residues. V3J clonotypes were defined as sequences sharing the same inferred V gene, J gene, and CDR3 amino acid sequence. To compute the percentage overlap between repertoires, the number of shared unique clonotypes was divided by the size of the smaller repertoire. Richness of each repertoire was evaluated using RTK rarefaction, the Chao1 estimator, and Recon v2.1 estimates of unobserved clonotypes. OLGA was used to compute generation probabilities for all TCRbeta clonotypes that the gDNA method yielded from a few donors. The clones in this table, taken by TCRdb from immuneACCESS, are in-frame only. Not every clone is retained; where verified, under half of the shortfall comes from an unresolved V gene, and the cause of the rest is unknown. V, J and clone size were drawn from that table, and D and trimming were deduced from the DNA. Here the sample has under 300,000 clones; just over 65% occur a single time. The ten most abundant clones make up 11% of the sample.

Results the study describes overall, beyond this receptor: Pairwise subsampling led to the expectation that sequencing depth would affect the degree of clonotype sharing among donors. Sampling was restricted to blood, and TCR repertoires in tissues likely differ from the TCR repertoires found in blood. Incomplete sequencing was indicated by rarefaction of sorted-subset datasets, despite the large sequencing depth. Compared with non-shared clonotypes, the clonotypes found in all four sorted-subset donors had higher generation probabilities. Naive subsets generally had larger estimated clonotype richness than memory subsets did. Sharing across a handful of donors was observed for 5% to 6.5% of naive CD4, around 3.5% of naive CD8, about 2.3% of memory CD4, and approximately 0.41% of memory CD8 clonotypes. Because the study included a small number of donors, the genetic and exposure-history diversity represented was limited.

The donors were healthy, HIV-negative adults who had no recently reported acute infections or vaccinations. All donors were Caucasian adults living in Nashville, Tennessee, USA. Magnetic negative selection was used to enrich CD4+ T cells, after which naive cells were positively selected on CD45RA and the negative fraction became the memory subset. Blood was obtained by leukapheresis, after which PBMCs were separated by Ficoll-Histopaque density gradient centrifugation and cryopreserved in liquid nitrogen vapor phase. Analytical flow cytometry was used to check the purity and quantity of every magnetically sorted T cell population. From each sorted fraction, genomic DNA was isolated and quantified by UV absorbance on a Nanodrop 2000c. To note about this clone: The specificity of this receptor is unknown. No much larger clonotype is one base removed from it; base qualities were not supplied.

Sequenced material: memory CD4+ T cells sorted from blood. The cell subset or site label on this specimen signifies: CD45RA-negative fraction. This clonotype originated in a man younger than 40 in good health.

The CDR3 protein is CASKASVRSSGNTIYF. DNA sequence: TGTGCCAGCAAGGCTTCGGTTAGAAGCTCTGGAAACACCATATATTTT. In this chain, TRBV28 is recombined with TRBJ1-3; no confident D gene assignment can be made. Deletion took 7 bases off V and 0 bases off J, with a span of 16 bases between the germline ends. Based on the germline V gene, the CDR1 and CDR2 sequences are MDHEN and SYDVKM. The CDR3 numbers 16 residues from cysteine through phenylalanine. Only CDR3 DNA remains: 48 bases, in frame from the first base.